The rows below give T cell receptor beta chains drawn from one sample of a study of cytomegalovirus exposure and HLA in healthy donors. Sequenced by immunoSEQ multiplex PCR; TCRdb stores in-frame clones only, minus some. Altogether roughly 150,000 clones are present, roughly 80% being singletons, with the ten largest covering 2% to 2.5%. What was sequenced was PBMCs. All receptors derive from a boy between 2 and 10 years old in good health and CMV-seronegative. The CDR3 runs from the conserved cysteine through the conserved F or W. The D gene is left open where the match is weak. Expanded clones get a size class; other rows say once, few or many, or leave the size out.

d_call,v_call,j_call,clone_size,cdr3_aa,cdr3_nt
.,TRBV30,TRBJ1-5,.,CAWSVYSGTPSNQPQHF,TGTGCCTGGAGTGTGTACTCCGGGACACCGAGCAATCAGCCCCAGCATTTT
.,TRBV14,TRBJ2-2,.,CASSQSDETVRTGELFF,TGTGCCAGCAGCCAATCTGACGAAACGGTGAGGACCGGGGAGCTGTTTTTT
.,TRBV20-1,TRBJ1-4,.,CRGPNEKLFF,TGCAGGGGCCCTAATGAAAAACTGTTTTTT
TRBD2,TRBV6-1,TRBJ2-1,.,CASRDFSGGDEQFF,TGTGCCAGCCGCGACTTTAGCGGGGGGGATGAGCAGTTCTTC
.,TRBV9,TRBJ2-5,.,CASSLAPDRSKATQYF,TGTGCCAGCAGCCTTGCCCCAGACAGGAGCAAGGCGACCCAGTACTTC
TRBD1,TRBV15,TRBJ1-1,.,CATSRDRGNTEAFF,TGTGCCACCAGCAGGGACAGGGGGAACACTGAAGCTTTCTTT
.,TRBV29-1,TRBJ1-1,.,CSVKDKMGGLNTEAFF,TGCAGCGTTAAAGATAAGATGGGGGGACTAAACACTGAAGCTTTCTTT
.,TRBV6-5,TRBJ2-5,.,CASSYSSGSYRETQYF,TGTGCCAGCAGTTACTCGAGTGGCAGCTACAGGGAGACCCAGTACTTC
.,TRBV9,TRBJ1-1,.,CASSVATGPNTEAFF,TGTGCCAGCAGCGTAGCTACTGGTCCGAACACTGAAGCTTTCTTT
.,TRBV6-5,TRBJ2-2,.,CASSYSQGRVTGELFF,TGTGCCAGCAGTTACTCGCAGGGGCGGGTCACCGGGGAGCTGTTTTTT
TRBD1,TRBV6-4,TRBJ2-3,once,CARMDRADTQYF,TGTGCCAGAATGGACAGGGCAGATACGCAGTATTTT
.,TRBV13,TRBJ1-4,.,CASSGRIRTQLNEKLFF,TGTGCCAGCAGCGGACGTATTCGGACACAGCTAAATGAAAAACTGTTTTTT
TRBD1,TRBV5-6,TRBJ1-3,.,CASSVRDRGNTIYF,TGTGCCAGCAGCGTGCGGGACAGGGGAAACACCATATATTTT
TRBD2,TRBV2,TRBJ2-7,.,CASSERAGGGHEQYF,TGTGCCAGCAGTGAGCGAGCGGGGGGCGGTCACGAGCAGTACTTC
.,TRBV27,TRBJ2-7,.,CASSPSSYEQYF,TGTGCCAGCAGTCCCAGCTCCTACGAGCAGTACTTC